What follows is one T cell receptor (beta chain) and its context. The antigen remains unidentified. TCRdb's table, derived via immunoSEQ multiplex PCR, lists solely in-frame clones and lacks some. This table has roughly 99,000 clones, approximately 85% appearing once. The CDR3 consists of 14 residues. Trimming removed 5 bases from V and 2 bases from J, with 13 bases in between. In germline, CDR1 is MNHNS, CDR2 SASEGT. This sample is drawn from a study of graft-versus-host responses after intestinal transplantation. In the study overall: Uniformly, recipients were administered anti-thymocyte globulin induction with subsequent tacrolimus and steroids for roughly three years.

Study observations and caveats: The highest levels of circulating GvH clones went along with early declines in HvG clones after transplant. Detected in recipient marrow were GvH clones, some of which were first observed in ileum or blood. Allograft graft-versus-host to host-versus-graft clonal ratios ran high in patients with graft-donor T cell macrochimerism.

The chain recombines TRBV6-1 with TRBJ2-7; perhaps TRBD2 as D (6 bases). This receptor was taken from a human patient who received an intestinal transplant, so some T cells may come from the graft donor. The material sequenced was PBMCs, taken 255 days after intestinal transplant. CDR3 sequence: CASSSSGLPYEQYF. The CDR3, as DNA: TGTGCCAGCAGTTCCTCGGGACTCCCCTACGAGCAGTACTTC.